Described below is a single T cell receptor beta chain sequence and its context. Its target is unknown. This sample was included in a study of Ad26.COV2.S vaccination and SARS-CoV-2 variants. Findings of the study overall: Breadth and depth estimates from TCRs may understate total T cell responses.

Treatment described: some 20 received Ad26.COV2.S at low or high dose, single or two shots; roughly five received placebo; per-sample allocation not given. After the first vaccine or placebo injection, samples were drawn on day 63. It was Wuhan-strain SARS-CoV-2 spike that the Ad26 vaccine vector expressed. Produced via immunoSEQ multiplex PCR; TCRdb's table is partial and in-frame only. The table has roughly 680,000 clones, about 89% seen once. CDR1 and CDR2 from the germline V gene are MNHEY and SVGAGI. The V end lost 8 bases, the J end lost 5 bases, and 9 bases lay between the germline ends. The CDR3 spans 11 residues.

This receptor was taken from a person aged 18 to 59 who received the Ad26.COV2.S COVID-19 vaccine or a placebo. The V and J genes are TRBV6-5 and TRBJ2-5; TRBD2 might be the D (7 bases). This material consisted of peripheral blood, taken in a trial of Ad26.COV2.S vaccine versus placebo. The CDR3 loop is CASGGAETQYF. DNA of the CDR3: TGTGCCAGCGGGGGGGCGGAGACCCAGTACTTC.